These T cell receptor beta chains were read from a single sample in a study of patients and donors after allogeneic stem cell transplantation. Using its own MiXCR run on the RT-PCR reads, TCRdb lists one record per CDR3 protein. This sample has roughly 250,000 distinct CDR3 sequences, with 13% to 15% found just once. Sequencing was done on a sample of blood, either unsorted or a sorted T cell fraction (not recorded which). The source is a human donor who was either an allogeneic HSCT recipient or a stem cell or donor lymphocyte infusion donor (not recorded which). It is not recorded whose cells these are; they may come from a transplant donor. Each CDR3 is given without its conserved first and last residue.

J gene,V gene,CDR3 protein
TRBJ2-5,TRBV9,ASSPRTNQGGTQY
TRBJ1-1,TRBV29-1,SVEDIVRGPDNTEAF
TRBJ1-1,TRBV2,ASRHREINTEAF
TRBJ2-1,TRBV20-1,SAEQPGPGYNEQF
TRBJ2-5,TRBV6-1,ASSAIPASTVETQY
TRBJ1-2,TRBV27,ASRKQGVGYT
TRBJ1-2,TRBV9,ASSSEGDRGNYGYT
TRBJ2-2,TRBV11-3,ASSSARGGELF
TRBJ1-1,TRBV24-1,ATSDFKGAAF
TRBJ1-1,TRBV11-3,ASSPIATGNTEAF
TRBJ2-4,TRBV3-1,ASSEHGGAAKNIQY
TRBJ1-5,TRBV6-2/TRBV6-3,ASNKIGTGNQPQH
TRBJ1-2,TRBV27,ASRAHDRPYAA
TRBJ2-1,TRBV4-3,ASSPFVAGASNEQF
TRBJ2-1,TRBV2,ASSPGLARGNEQF
TRBJ1-2,TRBV5-1,ASSLTELNYGYT
TRBJ1-1,TRBV6-1,ASTFGQGNTEAF
TRBJ1-5,TRBV2,ASSDNQGGPQH
TRBJ2-3,TRBV11-2,ASSLERDHTQY
TRBJ2-1,TRBV7-3,ASSLNQMTGGRRPEQF
TRBJ2-1,TRBV29-1,SARLWAPGDNEQF
TRBJ2-7,TRBV12-3/TRBV12-4,ASSLSSGISYEQY
TRBJ2-3,TRBV5-1,ASSFGSGTDTQY
TRBJ2-5,TRBV7-2,ASSSIPEGETQY
TRBJ2-1,TRBV7-9,ASSWPGRKGGSDSV
TRBJ2-2,TRBV11-2,ASSPRLNTGELF
TRBJ1-1,TRBV6-5,ASSYSGQVNTEAF
TRBJ1-4,TRBV29-1,SGKQQNEKLF
TRBJ2-5,TRBV20-1,SVGSPGQGEETQY
TRBJ2-3,TRBV20-1,SALAGLAGGVRTQY
TRBJ2-1,TRBV19,ASSSSSGRAGEQF
TRBJ2-5,TRBV15,ATRSSRDRSQETQY
TRBJ2-2,TRBV10-3,AISEPRRPANTGELF
TRBJ1-2,TRBV6-1,ASRPQTGKTNYGYT
TRBJ2-1,TRBV5-4,ASSLTGSNEQF
TRBJ1-2,TRBV6-1,ASSRATMAGSDGYT
TRBJ1-1,TRBV11-3,ASGVDQNTEAF
TRBJ1-2,TRBV15,ATSRESRNYGYT
TRBJ2-5,TRBV12-3/TRBV12-4,ASSPRQGLETQY
TRBJ2-3,TRBV6-1,ASSDSLGSTDTQY
TRBJ1-1,TRBV6-6,ASGVIGTEAF
TRBJ2-3,TRBV11-3,ASSSATGTSYRDTQY